The clone carrying this TCR beta chain was picked up one time. The data belong to a study of PD-1 blockade in classical Hodgkin lymphoma. The protocol was immunoSEQ multiplex PCR, while the TCRdb copy is restricted to in-frame clones and leaves out a portion. The sample holds more than 90,000 clones, approximately 78% seen once. CDR3 size: 12 residues. Germline-derived CDR1 and CDR2 are SGHRS and YFSETQ. Trimming stripped 0 bases from V and 3 bases from J, with 4 bases between. The time point is: cycle 4 day 1 (C4D1), after five to seven weeks of nivolumab. All patients relapsed after autologous stem cell transplantation, and brentuximab vedotin exposure varied.

The genes are TRBV5-1 and TRBJ2-7, with D unresolved. The sequencing here drew on peripheral blood mononuclear cells (PBMCs), taken before the fourth cycle of nivolumab. The clonotype comes from a human donor with classical Hodgkin lymphoma. The CDR3 DNA follows: TGCGCCAGCAGCTTGGGTGTCTACGAGCAGTACTTC. This translates into CASSLGVYEQYF.